The clone carrying this T cell receptor beta chain was detected many times. Its antigen is undetermined. This entry is derived from a study of T cell repertoires in cytomegalovirus infection. Study information: Indicated by public TCR beta signatures were CMV infection and matching HLA type. The study's findings and limits: HLA-C-restricted CMV-specific TCR beta clonotypes prevailed in the ex vivo response. Frequencies of public TCR beta families were cumulated, and this identified carriers of CMV plus the relevant HLA.

TCRdb re-analysed the reads in MiXCR, keeping a single row per CDR3 protein. The sample contains around 260,000 distinct CDR3 sequences, around 8.7% of which appear only once. Germline V gene data show CDR1 as SGHTA and CDR2 as FQGNSA. V was shortened by 1 base and J by 2 bases, with 9 bases between the two germline ends. This CDR3 region has 14 residues. The TCR originated in a human donor in good health (CMV status not recorded). Some clones in this sample may be carry-over from other donors' samples. The chain recombines TRBV7-2 with TRBJ2-7, with D possibly being TRBD1 (6 bases). The sample comprised PBMCs. Here the CDR3 reads CASSLGQAAYEQYF. CDR3 coding DNA: TGTGCCAGCAGCTTAGGACAGGCGGCCTACGAGCAGTACTTC.